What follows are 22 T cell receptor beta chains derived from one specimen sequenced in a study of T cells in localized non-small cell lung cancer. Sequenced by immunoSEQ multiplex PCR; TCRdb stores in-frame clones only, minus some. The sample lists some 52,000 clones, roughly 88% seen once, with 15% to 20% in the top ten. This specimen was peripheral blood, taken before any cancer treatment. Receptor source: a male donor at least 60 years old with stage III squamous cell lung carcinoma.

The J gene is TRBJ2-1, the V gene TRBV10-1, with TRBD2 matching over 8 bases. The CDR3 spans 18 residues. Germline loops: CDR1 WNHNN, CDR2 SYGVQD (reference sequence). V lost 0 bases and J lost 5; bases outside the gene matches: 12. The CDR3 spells CASSESPVGGGMHNEQFF. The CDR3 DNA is TGCGCCAGCAGTGAGTCGCCTGTCGGCGGGGGGATGCACAATGAGCAGTTCTTC.

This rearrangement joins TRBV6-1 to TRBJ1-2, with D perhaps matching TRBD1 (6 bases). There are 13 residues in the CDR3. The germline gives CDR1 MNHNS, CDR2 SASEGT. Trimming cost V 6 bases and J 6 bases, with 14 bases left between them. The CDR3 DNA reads TGTGCCAGCAGGTTCACAGGGACCGATGGCTACACCTTC. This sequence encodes CASRFTGTDGYTF.

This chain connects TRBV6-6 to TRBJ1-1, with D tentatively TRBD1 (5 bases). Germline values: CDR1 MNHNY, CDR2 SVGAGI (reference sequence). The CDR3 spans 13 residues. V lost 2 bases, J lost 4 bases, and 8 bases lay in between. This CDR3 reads CASSYGGSTEAFF. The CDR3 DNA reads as TGTGCCAGCAGTTACGGGGGGAGCACTGAAGCTTTCTTT.

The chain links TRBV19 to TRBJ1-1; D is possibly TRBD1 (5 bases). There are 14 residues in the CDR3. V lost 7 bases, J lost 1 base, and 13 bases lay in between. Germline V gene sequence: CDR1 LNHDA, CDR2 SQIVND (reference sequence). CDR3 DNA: TGTGCCAGTAACCAGGGACGGAGGAACACTGAAGCTTTCTTT. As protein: CASNQGRRNTEAFF.

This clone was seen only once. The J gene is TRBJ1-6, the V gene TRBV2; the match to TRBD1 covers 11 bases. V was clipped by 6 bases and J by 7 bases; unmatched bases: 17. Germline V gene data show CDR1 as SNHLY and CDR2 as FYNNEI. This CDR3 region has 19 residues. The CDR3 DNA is TGTGCCAGCAGGAAGGACAGGGGGCGAGTTCTTCCAAGGAATTCACCCCTCCACTTT. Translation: CASRKDRGRVLPRNSPLHF.

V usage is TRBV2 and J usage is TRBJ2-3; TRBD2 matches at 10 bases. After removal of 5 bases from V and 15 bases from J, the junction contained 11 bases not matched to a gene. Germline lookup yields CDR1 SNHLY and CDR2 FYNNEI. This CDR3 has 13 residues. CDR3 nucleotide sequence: TGTGCCAGCAGTCCCGGAGCTAGCGGGAGTATTTATTTT. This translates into CASSPGASGSIYF.

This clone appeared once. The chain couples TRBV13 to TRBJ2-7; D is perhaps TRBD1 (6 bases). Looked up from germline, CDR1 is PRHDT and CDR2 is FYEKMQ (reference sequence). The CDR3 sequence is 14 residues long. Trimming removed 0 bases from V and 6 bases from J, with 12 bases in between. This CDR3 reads CASSLGQGKGEQYF. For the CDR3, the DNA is TGTGCCAGCAGCTTAGGACAGGGTAAGGGCGAGCAGTACTTC.

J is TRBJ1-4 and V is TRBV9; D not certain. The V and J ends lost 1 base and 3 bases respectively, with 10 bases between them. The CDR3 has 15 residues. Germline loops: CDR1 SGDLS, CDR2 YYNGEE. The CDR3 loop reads CASSVYGRPNEKLFF. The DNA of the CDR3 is TGTGCCAGCAGCGTATACGGAAGGCCTAATGAAAAACTGTTTTTT.

CDR3 region: CASSPTRVNYGYTF. CDR3 nucleotide sequence: TGTGCCAGCAGCCCCACAAGGGTCAACTATGGCTACACCTTC. The V call is TRBV4-2, the J call TRBJ1-2; D call uncertain. The CDR3 totals 14 residues. V was trimmed by 4 bases and J by 2 bases, leaving 11 bases between them. Per germline, CDR1 LGHNA and CDR2 YNFKEQ.

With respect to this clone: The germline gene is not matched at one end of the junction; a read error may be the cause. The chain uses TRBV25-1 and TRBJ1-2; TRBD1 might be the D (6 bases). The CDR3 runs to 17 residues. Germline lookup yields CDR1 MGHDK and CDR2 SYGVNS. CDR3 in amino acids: CASSEFSFGGRNYGYTF. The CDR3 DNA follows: TGTGCCAGCAGCGAATTTTCGTTTGGGGGGCGGAACTATGGCTACACCTTC.

CDR3 protein: CASSPILNNSPLHF. The DNA for the CDR3 is TGTGCCAGCAGCCCTATCTTAAATAATTCACCCCTCCACTTT. V and J are TRBV28 and TRBJ1-6; D call uncertain. V dropped 6 bases and J dropped 5 bases, with 11 bases sitting between them. CDR1 MDHEN and CDR2 SYDVKM come from the germline V gene. This CDR3 contains 14 residues.

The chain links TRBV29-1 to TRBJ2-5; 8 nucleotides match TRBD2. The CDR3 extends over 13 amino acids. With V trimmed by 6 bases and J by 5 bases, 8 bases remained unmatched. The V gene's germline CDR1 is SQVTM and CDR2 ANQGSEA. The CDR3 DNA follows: TGCAGCGTCCTAGCGGGCCGGACGGAGACCCAGTACTTC. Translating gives CSVLAGRTETQYF.

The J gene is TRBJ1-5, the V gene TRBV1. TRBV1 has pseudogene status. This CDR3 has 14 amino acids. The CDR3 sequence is CTSNGRNSNQPQHF. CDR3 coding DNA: TGCACCAGCAACGGACGGAATAGCAATCAGCCCCAGCATTTT.

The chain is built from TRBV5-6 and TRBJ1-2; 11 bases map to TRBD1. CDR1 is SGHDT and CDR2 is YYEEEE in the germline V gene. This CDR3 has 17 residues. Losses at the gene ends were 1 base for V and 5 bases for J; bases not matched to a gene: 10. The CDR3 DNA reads TGTGCCAGCAGCTTGTACGGACAGGGGGCGTCCGTATATGGCTACACCTTC. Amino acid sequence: CASSLYGQGASVYGYTF.

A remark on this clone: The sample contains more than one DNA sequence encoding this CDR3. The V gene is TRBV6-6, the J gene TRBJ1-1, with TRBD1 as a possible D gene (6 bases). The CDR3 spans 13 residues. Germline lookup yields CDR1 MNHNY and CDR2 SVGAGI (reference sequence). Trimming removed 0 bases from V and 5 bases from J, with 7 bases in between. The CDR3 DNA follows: TGTGCCAGCAGTTACTCTCAGGGGACTGAAGCTTTCTTT. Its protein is CASSYSQGTEAFF.

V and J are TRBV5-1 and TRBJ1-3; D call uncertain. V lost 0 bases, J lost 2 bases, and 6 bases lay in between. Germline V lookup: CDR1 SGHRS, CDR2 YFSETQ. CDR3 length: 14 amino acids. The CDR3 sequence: CASSLAQPGNTIYF. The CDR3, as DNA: TGCGCCAGCAGCTTGGCTCAGCCTGGAAACACCATATATTTT.

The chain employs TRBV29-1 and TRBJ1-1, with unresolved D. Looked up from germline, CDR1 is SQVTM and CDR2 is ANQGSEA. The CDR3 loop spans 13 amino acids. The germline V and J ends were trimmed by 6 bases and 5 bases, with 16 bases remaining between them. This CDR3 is CSVPRVGITEAFF. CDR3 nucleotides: TGCAGCGTCCCGCGGGTGGGGATAACTGAAGCTTTCTTT.

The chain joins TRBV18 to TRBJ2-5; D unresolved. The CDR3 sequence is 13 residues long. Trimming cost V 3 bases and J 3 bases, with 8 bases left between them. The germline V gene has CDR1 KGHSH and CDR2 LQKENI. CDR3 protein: CASSPDQKETQYF. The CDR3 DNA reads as TGTGCCAGCTCACCTGACCAGAAAGAGACCCAGTACTTC.

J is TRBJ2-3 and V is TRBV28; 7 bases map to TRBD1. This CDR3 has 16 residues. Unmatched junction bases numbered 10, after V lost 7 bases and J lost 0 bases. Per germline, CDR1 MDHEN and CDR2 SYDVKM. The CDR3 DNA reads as TGTGCCAGCAACACGAGACAGGGTATTAGCACAGATACGCAGTATTTT. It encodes CASNTRQGISTDTQYF.

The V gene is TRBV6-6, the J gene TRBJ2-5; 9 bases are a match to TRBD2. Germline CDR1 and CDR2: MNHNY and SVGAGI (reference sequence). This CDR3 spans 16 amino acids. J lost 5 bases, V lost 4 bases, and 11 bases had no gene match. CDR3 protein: CASSFFRAGGGETQYF. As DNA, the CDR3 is TGTGCCAGCAGTTTTTTCCGAGCGGGAGGAGGGGAGACCCAGTACTTC.

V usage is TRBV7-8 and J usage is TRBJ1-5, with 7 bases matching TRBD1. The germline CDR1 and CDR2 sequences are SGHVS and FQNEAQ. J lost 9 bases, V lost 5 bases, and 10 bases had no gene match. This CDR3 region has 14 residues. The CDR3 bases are TGTGCCAGCAGCCTCCGGGACAGCACGGGGCCCCAGCATTTT. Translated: CASSLRDSTGPQHF.

CDR3 amino acids: CASSYVRDEQFF. The CDR3 DNA follows: TGTGCCAGCAGTTACGTAAGGGATGAGCAGTTCTTC. The rearrangement joins TRBV6-6 to TRBJ2-1; D is undetermined. CDR1 and CDR2 from the germline V gene are MNHNY and SVGAGI (reference sequence). V was shortened by 2 bases and J by 8 bases, with 7 bases between the two germline ends. The CDR3 has 12 amino acids.